This T cell receptor (beta chain) appears in the sequencing data of a study of long-term antiretroviral therapy in people with HIV. General observations from the study: An increase in diversity followed ART, yet levels stayed below transplant donor controls. Clones with expansion before ART led the repertoire at all time points. CDR3 length ranges were narrower in HIV repertoires than in controls.

On this clone: Its antigen is still unknown.

This was the immunoSEQ v3.0 assay at survey level. Assay: immunoSEQ multiplex PCR; the TCRdb copy retains only in-frame clones and omits some. This repertoire shows some 29,000 clones, 97% found once; its top ten account for under 2.5%. Trimming pared 10 bases from V and 1 base from J, leaving 11 bases between. Germline CDR1 reads MNHEY; CDR2 reads SVGAGI. This CDR3 region has 12 residues. The sequencing used unsorted PBMCs, collected 7.6 years after starting antiretroviral therapy. The receptor was isolated from a man aged 25-45 years with HIV. The genes are TRBV6-5 and TRBJ2-7; no clear D gene. The CDR3 sequence: CATYSGSYEQYF. DNA for the CDR3: TGTGCCACCTATTCTGGGTCCTACGAGCAGTACTTC.